The entry below describes one TCR beta chain. Its antigen is not identified. This specimen comes from a study of shared clonotypes between healthy human individuals. Regarding the study as a whole: Tissues were not sampled, only blood, and their repertoires likely differ.

The CDR3 length is 16 residues. Germline trimming cut 5 bases from V and 7 bases from J; bases unmatched to any gene: 11. CDR1 SEHNR and CDR2 FQNEAQ come from the germline V gene (reference sequence). The genomic DNA of each subset was split evenly across several immunoSEQ plates. Some clones are missing from TCRdb's copy, which holds only in-frame ones; the method was immunoSEQ multiplex PCR. The table lists more than 2 million clones, roughly 95% of them singletons. The source material was naive CD4+ T cells sorted from blood. The subset was: CD45RA+ positively selected. The sequence derives from a man aged 18 to 29 in good health. The chain has TRBV7-9 and TRBJ1-4, with 9 bases lining up with TRBD1. CDR3 DNA: TGTGCCAGCAGCATCAAAGACAGGGGGAAGGGTGAAAAACTGTTTTTT. This codes for CASSIKDRGKGEKLFF.